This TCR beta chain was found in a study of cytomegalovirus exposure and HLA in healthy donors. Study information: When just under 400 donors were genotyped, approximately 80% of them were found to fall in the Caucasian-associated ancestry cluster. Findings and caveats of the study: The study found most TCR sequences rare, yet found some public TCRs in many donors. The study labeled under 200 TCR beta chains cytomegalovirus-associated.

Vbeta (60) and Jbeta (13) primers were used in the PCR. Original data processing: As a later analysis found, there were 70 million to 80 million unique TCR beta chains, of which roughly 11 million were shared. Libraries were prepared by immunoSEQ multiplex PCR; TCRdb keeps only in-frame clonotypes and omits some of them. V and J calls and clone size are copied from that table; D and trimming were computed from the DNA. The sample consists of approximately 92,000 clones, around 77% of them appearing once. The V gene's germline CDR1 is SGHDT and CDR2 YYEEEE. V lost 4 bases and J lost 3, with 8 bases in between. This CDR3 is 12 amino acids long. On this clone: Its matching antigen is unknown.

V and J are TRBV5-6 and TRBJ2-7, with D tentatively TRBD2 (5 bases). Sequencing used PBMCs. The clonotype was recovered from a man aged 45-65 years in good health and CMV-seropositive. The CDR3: CASSLDFYEQYF. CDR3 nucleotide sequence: TGTGCCAGCAGCCTGGACTTCTACGAGCAGTACTTC.